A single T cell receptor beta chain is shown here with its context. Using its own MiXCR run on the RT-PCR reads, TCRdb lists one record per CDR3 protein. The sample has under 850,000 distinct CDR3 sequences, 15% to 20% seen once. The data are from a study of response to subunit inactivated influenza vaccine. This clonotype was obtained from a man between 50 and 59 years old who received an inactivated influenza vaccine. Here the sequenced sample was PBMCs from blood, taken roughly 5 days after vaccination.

CDR3 sequence: CASSSGNDGYSNQPQHF. The CDR3 DNA follows: TGTGCCAGCAGTTCAGGGAATGACGGATATAGCAATCAGCCCCAGCATTTT. The gene calls are TRBV28 and TRBJ1-5, with a tentative D call TRBD1 (5 bases). CDR1 MDHEN and CDR2 SYDVKM come from the germline V gene. V shed 4 bases and J shed 0 bases, with 16 bases lying between them. This CDR3 contains 17 residues.